Sequencing of this T cell receptor (beta chain) was carried out in a study of blood T cell repertoires in COVID-19. Study-level background: Some COVID-19 samples were acute and others convalescent; all came from the United States, Italy and Spain. In each case, the material was cDNA or gDNA derived from T cells, B-cell-depleted T cells, or PBMCs.

J was trimmed by 3 bases and V by 6 bases; bases with no gene match: 10. Germline lookup yields CDR1 SGHTA and CDR2 FQGTGA. This CDR3 comprises 16 residues. Authors' data handling: Amplification of reference gene primers provided the estimated nucleated cell counts. The table came from immunoSEQ multiplex PCR; TCRdb's copy has only in-frame clones and leaves some out. The V and J calls and clone size come from that table; D and trimming were worked out from the DNA. The sample holds roughly 250,000 clones, roughly 90% seen once. This clonotype was obtained from a woman in her forties who had recovered from COVID-19. The material sequenced was peripheral blood. V gene TRBV7-3 combines with J gene TRBJ2-2; TRBD1 matches 7 bases. CDR3 bases: TGTGCCAGCAGTGCCCTGGGCCAGGGGGACACCGGGGAGCTGTTTTTT. Translating it yields CASSALGQGDTGELFF.